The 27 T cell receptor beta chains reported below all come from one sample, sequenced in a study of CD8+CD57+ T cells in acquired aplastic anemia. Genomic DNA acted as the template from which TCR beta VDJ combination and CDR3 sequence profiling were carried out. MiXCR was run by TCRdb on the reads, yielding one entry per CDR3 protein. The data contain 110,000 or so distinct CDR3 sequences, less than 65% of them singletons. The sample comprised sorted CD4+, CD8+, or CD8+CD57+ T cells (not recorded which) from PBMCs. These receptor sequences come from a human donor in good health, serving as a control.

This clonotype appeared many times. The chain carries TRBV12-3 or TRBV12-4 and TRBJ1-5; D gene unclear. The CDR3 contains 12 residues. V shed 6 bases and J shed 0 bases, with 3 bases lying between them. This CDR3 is CASSDSNQPQHF. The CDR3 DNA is TGTGCCAGCAGCGATAGCAATCAGCCCCAGCATTTT.

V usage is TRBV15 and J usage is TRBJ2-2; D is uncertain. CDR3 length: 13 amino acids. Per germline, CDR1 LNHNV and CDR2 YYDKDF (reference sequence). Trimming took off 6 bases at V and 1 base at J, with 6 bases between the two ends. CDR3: CATSEKNTGELFF. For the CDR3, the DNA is TGTGCCACCAGTGAGAAGAACACCGGGGAGCTGTTTTTT.

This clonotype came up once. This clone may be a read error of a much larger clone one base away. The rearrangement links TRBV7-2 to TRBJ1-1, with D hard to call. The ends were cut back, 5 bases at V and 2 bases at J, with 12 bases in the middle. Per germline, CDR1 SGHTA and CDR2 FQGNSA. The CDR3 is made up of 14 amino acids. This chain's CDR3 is CASSRVAINTEAFF. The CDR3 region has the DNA TGTGCCAGCAGCCGGGTGGCGATTAACACTGAAGCTTTCTTT.

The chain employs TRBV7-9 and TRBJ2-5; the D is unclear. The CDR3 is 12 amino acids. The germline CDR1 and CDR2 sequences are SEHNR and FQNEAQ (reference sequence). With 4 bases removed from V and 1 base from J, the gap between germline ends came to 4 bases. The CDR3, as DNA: TGTGCCAGCAGCTCGAGCCAAGAGACCCAGTACTTC. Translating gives CASSSSQETQYF.

The CDR3 region is CASSSLGDISYEQYF. The CDR3 region has the DNA TGCGCCAGCAGCTCACTGGGGGACATATCCTACGAGCAGTACTTC. This chain joins TRBV10-1 and TRBJ2-7; D perhaps matches TRBD1 (6 bases). The V gene lost 6 bases and the J gene lost 1 base, with 16 bases spanning the gap. The CDR3 spans 15 residues. Germline CDR1 WNHNN, CDR2 SYGVQD (reference sequence).

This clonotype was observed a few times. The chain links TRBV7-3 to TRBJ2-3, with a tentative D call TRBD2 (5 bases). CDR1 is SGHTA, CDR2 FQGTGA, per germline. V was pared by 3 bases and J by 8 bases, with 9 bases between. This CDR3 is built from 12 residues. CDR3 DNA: TGTGCCAGCAGCTTTGGCGGGCGTACGCAGTATTTT. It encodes CASSFGGRTQYF.

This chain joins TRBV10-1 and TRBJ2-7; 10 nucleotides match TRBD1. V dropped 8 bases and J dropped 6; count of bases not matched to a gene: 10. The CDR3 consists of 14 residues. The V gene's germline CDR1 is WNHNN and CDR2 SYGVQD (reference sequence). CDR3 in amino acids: CASERGTGAGEQYF. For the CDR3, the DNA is TGCGCCAGCGAGCGCGGGACAGGGGCTGGCGAGCAGTACTTC.

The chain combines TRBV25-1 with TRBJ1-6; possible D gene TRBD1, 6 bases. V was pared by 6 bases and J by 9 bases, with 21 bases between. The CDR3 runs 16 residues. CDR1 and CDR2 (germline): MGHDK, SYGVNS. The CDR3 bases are TGTGCCAGCAGCTTGGAGGGGGGCGGGGGTACTTCACCCCTCCACTTT. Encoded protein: CASSLEGGGGTSPLHF. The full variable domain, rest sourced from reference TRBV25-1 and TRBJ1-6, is EADIYQTPRYLVIGTGKKITLECSQTMGHDKMYWYQQDPGMELHLIHYSYGVNSTEKGDLSSESTVSRIRTEHFPLTLESARPSHTSQYLCASSLEGGGGTSPLHFGNGTRLTVT.

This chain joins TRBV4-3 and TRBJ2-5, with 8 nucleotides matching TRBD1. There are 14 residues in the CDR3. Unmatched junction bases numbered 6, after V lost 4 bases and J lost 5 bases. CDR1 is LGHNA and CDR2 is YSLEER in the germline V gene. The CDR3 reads CASSPWTGRETQYF. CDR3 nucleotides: TGCGCCAGCAGCCCCTGGACAGGGCGTGAGACCCAGTACTTC.

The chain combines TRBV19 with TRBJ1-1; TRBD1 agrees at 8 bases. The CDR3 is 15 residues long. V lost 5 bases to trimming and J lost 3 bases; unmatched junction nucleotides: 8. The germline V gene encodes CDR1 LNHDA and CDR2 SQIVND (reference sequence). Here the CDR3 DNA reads TGTGCCAGTAGTGATTCAGCGACAGGGGACACTGAAGCTTTCTTT. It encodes CASSDSATGDTEAFF.

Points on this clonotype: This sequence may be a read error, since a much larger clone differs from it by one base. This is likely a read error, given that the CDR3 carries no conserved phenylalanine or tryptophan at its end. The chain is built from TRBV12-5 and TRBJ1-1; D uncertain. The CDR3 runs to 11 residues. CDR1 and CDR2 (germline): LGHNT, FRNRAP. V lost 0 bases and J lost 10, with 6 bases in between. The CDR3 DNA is TGTGCTAGTGGTTTGGTCCAGATAGCTTTCCTT. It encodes CASGLVQIAFL.

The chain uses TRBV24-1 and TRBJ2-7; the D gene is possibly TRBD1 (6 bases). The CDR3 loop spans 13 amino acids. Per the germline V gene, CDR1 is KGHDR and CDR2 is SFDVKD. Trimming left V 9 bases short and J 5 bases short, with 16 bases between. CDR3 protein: CATSRPGANEQYF. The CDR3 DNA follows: TGTGCCACCTCACGGCCAGGGGCCAACGAGCAGTACTTC.

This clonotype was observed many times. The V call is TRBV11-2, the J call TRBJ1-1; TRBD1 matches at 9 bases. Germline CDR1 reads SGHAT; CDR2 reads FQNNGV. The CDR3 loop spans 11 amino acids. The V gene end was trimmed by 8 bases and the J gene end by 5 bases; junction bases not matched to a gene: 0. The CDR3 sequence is CASGQGTEAFF. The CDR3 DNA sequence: TGTGCCAGCGGACAGGGGACTGAAGCTTTCTTT. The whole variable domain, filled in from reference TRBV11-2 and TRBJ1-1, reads EAGVAQSPRYKIIEKRQSVAFWCNPISGHATLYWYQQILGQGPKLLIQFQNNGVVDDSQLPKDRFSAERLKGVDSTLKIQPAKLEDSAVYLCASGQGTEAFFGQGTRLTVV.

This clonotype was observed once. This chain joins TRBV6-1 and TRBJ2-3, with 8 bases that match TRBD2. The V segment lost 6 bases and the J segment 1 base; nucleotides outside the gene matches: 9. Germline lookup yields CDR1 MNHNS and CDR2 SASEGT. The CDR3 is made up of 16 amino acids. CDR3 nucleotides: TGTGCCAGCAGAAATAGCGGGGCCTTACGCACAGATACGCAGTATTTT. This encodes CASRNSGALRTDTQYF.

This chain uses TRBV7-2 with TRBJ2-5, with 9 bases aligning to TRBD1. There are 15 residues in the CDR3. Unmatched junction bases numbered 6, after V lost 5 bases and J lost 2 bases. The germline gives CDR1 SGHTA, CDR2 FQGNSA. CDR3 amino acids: CASSNGQGSQETQYF. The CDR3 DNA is TGTGCCAGCAGCAATGGACAGGGGTCTCAAGAGACCCAGTACTTC. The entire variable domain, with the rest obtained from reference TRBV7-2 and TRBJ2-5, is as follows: GAGVSQSPSNKVTEKGKDVELRCDPISGHTALYWYRQSLGQGLEFLIYFQGNSAPDKSGLPSDRFSAERTGGSVSTLTIQRTQQEDSAVYLCASSNGQGSQETQYFGPGTRLLVL.

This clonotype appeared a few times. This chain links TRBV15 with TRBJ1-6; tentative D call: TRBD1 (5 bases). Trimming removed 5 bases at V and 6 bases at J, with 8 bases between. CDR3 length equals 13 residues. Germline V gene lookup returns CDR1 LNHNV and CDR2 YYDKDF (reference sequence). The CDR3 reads CATSAGSNSPLHF. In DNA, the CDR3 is TGTGCCACCAGCGCAGGGAGTAATTCACCCCTCCACTTT.

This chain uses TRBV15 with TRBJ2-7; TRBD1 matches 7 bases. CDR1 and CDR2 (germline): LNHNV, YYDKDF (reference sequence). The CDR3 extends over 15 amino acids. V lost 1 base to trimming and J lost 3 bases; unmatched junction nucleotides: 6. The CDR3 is CATSRVGQNDYEQYF. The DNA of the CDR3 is TGTGCCACCAGCAGAGTGGGACAGAACGACTACGAGCAGTACTTC.

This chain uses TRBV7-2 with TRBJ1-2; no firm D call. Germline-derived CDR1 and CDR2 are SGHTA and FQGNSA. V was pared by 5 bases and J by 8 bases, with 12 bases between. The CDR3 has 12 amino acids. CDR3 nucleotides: TGTGCCAGCAGCCCCTCGGTGGGCGGCTACACCTTC. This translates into CASSPSVGGYTF.

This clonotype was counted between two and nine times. The chain's CDR3 is CASSIGREYEQYF. Here the CDR3 DNA reads TGTGCCAGTAGTATAGGCAGAGAGTACGAGCAGTACTTC. This sequence joins TRBV19 and TRBJ2-7; no reliable D call. Germline V gene lookup returns CDR1 LNHDA and CDR2 SQIVND (reference sequence). With 1 base removed from V and 4 bases from J, the gap between germline ends came to 8 bases. The CDR3 runs 13 residues.

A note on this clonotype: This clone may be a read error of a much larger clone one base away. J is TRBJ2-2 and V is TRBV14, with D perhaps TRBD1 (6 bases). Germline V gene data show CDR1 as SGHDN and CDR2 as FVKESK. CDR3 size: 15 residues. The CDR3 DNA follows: TGTGCCAGCAGCCAGACAGGACAGAACACCGGGGAGCTGTCTTTT. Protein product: CASSQTGQNTGELSF. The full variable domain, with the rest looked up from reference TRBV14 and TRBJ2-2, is EAGVTQFPSHSVIEKGQTVTLRCDPISGHDNLYWYRRVMGKEIKFLLHFVKESKQDESGMPNNRFLAERTGGTYSTLKVQPAELEDSGVYFCASSQTGQNTGELSFGEGSRLTVL.

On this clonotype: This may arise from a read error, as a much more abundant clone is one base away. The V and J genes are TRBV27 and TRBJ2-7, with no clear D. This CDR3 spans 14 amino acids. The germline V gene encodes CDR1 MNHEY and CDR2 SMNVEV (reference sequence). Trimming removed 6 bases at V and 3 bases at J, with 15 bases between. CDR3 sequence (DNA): TGTGCCAGCAGCTCAGGTTGCCTAGGCTACGAGCAGTACTTC. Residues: CASSSGCLGYEQYF.

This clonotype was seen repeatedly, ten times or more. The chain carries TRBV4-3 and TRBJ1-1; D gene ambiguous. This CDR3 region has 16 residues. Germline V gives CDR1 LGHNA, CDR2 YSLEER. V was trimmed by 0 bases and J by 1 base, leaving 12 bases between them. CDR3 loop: CASSQDRVARNTEAFF. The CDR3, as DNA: TGCGCCAGCAGCCAAGATAGGGTTGCGAGGAACACTGAAGCTTTCTTT.

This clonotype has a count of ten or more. Written as DNA, the CDR3 is TGTGCCAGCAGCAGCGGGGGGTTCTACAATGAGCAGTTCTTC. Protein sequence: CASSSGGFYNEQFF. The chain employs TRBV9 and TRBJ2-1; TRBD2 matches at 9 bases. The V gene's germline CDR1 is SGDLS and CDR2 YYNGEE. This CDR3 region has 14 residues. With 4 bases clipped from V and 3 bases from J, the junction kept 2 bases outside the gene matches.

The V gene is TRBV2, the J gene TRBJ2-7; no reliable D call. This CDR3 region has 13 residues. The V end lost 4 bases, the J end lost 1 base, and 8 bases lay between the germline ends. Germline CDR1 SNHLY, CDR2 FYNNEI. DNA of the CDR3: TGTGCCAGCAGTGTTGGTAGGTCCTACGAGCAGTACGTC. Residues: CASSVGRSYEQYV.

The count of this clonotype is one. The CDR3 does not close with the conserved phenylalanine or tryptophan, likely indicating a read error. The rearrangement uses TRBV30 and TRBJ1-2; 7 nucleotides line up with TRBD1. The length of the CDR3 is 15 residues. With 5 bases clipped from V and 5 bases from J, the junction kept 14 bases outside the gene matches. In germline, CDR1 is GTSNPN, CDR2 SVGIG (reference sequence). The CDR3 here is CAWGGTDLELYGYTL. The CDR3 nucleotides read TGTGCCTGGGGGGGGACAGATCTAGAACTGTATGGCTACACCCTC.

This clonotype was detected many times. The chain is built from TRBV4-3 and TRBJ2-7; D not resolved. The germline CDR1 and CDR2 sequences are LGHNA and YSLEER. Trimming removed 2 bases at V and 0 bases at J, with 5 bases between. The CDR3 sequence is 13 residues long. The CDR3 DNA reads TGCGCCAGCAGCCAAAGTCTCTCCTACGAGCAGTACTTC. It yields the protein CASSQSLSYEQYF.

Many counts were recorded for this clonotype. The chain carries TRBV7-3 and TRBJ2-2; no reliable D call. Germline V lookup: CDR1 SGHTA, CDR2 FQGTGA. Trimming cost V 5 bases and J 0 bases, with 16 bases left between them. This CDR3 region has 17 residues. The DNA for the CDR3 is TGTGCCAGCAGCGCCGCTGCGCTCTACGCGAACACCGGGGAGCTGTTTTTT. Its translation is CASSAAALYANTGELFF. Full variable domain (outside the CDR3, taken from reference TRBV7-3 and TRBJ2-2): GAGVSQTPSNKVTEKGKYVELRCDPISGHTALYWYRQSLGQGPEFLIYFQGTGAADDSGLPNDRFFAVRPEGSVSTLKIQRTERGDSAVYLCASSAAALYANTGELFFGEGSRLTVL.